This record looks at one T cell receptor beta chain sequence and its context. Antigen specificity is unknown. The CDR3 extends over 15 amino acids. Germline-derived CDR1 and CDR2 are SQVTM and ANQGSEA. TCRdb derives one entry per CDR3 protein from the 5' RACE reads, leaving out DNA. The sample is made up of a few hundred thousand distinct CDR3 sequences, and the top ten hold under 6.5% of it. This entry belongs to a study of T cells expressing NK-cell markers. Study details: The authors derived TCR beta repertoires from sorted CD3+CD56+NKG2C+, CD3+CD56+NKG2C- and CD3+CD56-NKG2C+ T cells.

Overall study findings and caveats: Researchers report these clonotypes also headed the CD3+CD56-NKG2C+ fraction in a handful of donors. The HCMV specificity of the expanded NKG2C+ T cell clones stayed unresolved.

The V and J genes are TRBV29-1 and TRBJ1-4; checking the TCRdb D call of TRBD1 is not possible without DNA. Sample: blood T cells: a sorted CD56 or NKG2C T cell subset, CD4+ or CD8+ T cells, or bulk PBMC T cells (not recorded which). The TCR sequence derives from a man aged 18-69 years in good health. CDR3 amino acids: CSVRSRGVSGEKLFF.